These T cell receptor beta chains were read from a single sample in a study of cytomegalovirus exposure and HLA in healthy donors. Clones were sequenced by immunoSEQ multiplex PCR, and TCRdb holds only the in-frame ones, with some missing. The table shows about 200,000 clones, with roughly 84% occurring only once. Sequencing input: PBMCs. These TCRs come from a man between 45 and 60 years old in good health and CMV-seronegative. The CDR3 runs from the conserved cysteine through the conserved F or W. A D gene is named only where the DNA matches it firmly. The size of a clone is reported for some rows only, either as once, few or many, or as a class for expanded clones.

>.|TRBD2|TRBV5-4|TRBJ2-4
TGTGCCAGCAGCCTCCTAGTGGCAGCGGGAGGGGCCAAAAACATTCAGTACTTC
CASSLLVAAGGAKNIQYF
>once|TRBD2|TRBV7-3|TRBJ2-3
TGTGCCAGCAGCTCCTGGGGGACTAGCTTTCGTACAGATACGCAGTATTTT
CASSSWGTSFRTDTQYF
>.|.|TRBV29-1|TRBJ2-1
TGCAGCCACAGGGTTTTCAATGAGCAGTTCTTC
CSHRVFNEQFF
>.|.|TRBV2|TRBJ1-5
TGTGCCAGCAGTAAACCCAGGGAAGGGAGCAATCAGCCCCAGCATTTT
CASSKPREGSNQPQHF
>.|TRBD2|TRBV5-4|TRBJ2-1
TGTGCCAGCAGCCCCTGGGCGGGGGATGAGCAGTTCTTC
CASSPWAGDEQFF
>.|TRBD1|TRBV11-2|TRBJ1-2
TGTGCCAGCAGCTCCGTCGACAGGGCCTTTGGCTACACCTTC
CASSSVDRAFGYTF
>.|TRBD2|TRBV2|TRBJ2-7
TGTGCCAGCAGTGAACAGGTTCGAACTAGCGGGACCTACGAGCAGTACTTC
CASSEQVRTSGTYEQYF
>.|.|TRBV27|TRBJ2-3
TGTGCCAGCAGCCCGGGACTTTTCACAGATACGCAGTATTTT
CASSPGLFTDTQYF
>once|.|TRBV2|TRBJ2-7
TGTGCCACGGAGGGCCAAAACTCCTACGAGCAGTACTTC
CATEGQNSYEQYF
>.|TRBD1|TRBV28|TRBJ1-5
TGTGCCAGCACCATCAGGGGGGTCCAGAGCAATCAGCCCCAGCATTTT
CASTIRGVQSNQPQHF
>.|TRBD1|TRBV6-6|TRBJ2-1
TGTGCCAGCACCGGACAGGGGGTGGGGAACAATGAGCAGTTCTTC
CASTGQGVGNNEQFF
>.|TRBD1|TRBV27|TRBJ2-5
TGTGCCAGCGGACAGGGTTCGGGGGAGCAGTACTTC
CASGQGSGEQYF
>.|TRBD1|TRBV6-5|TRBJ1-4
TGTGCCAGCAGTCGACAGGGTTTAGAGGAAAAACTGTTTTTT
CASSRQGLEEKLFF
>.|TRBD2|TRBV25-1|TRBJ2-5
TGTGCCAGCAGTGAATCTTCAAATGGAGCGGGGGAGACCCAGTACTTC
CASSESSNGAGETQYF
>.|TRBD1|TRBV11-2|TRBJ1-6
TGTGCCAGCAACCTTAACCAAGGACAGGGGGGTTCACCCCTCCACTTT
CASNLNQGQGGSPLHF
>once|.|TRBV2|TRBJ2-7
TGTGCCAGCAGGTCTAGTGGTAGCGGTTACGAGCAGTACTTC
CASRSSGSGYEQYF
>.|.|TRBV27|TRBJ2-1
TGTGCCAGCAGCCCACCCCGACAGGAGCTGTTCTTC
CASSPPRQELFF
>.|TRBD1|TRBV7-9|TRBJ1-1
TGTGCCAGCAGCTTCTTGACAGGGGCGAACACTGAAGCTTTCTTT
CASSFLTGANTEAFF
>few|TRBD2|TRBV5-4|TRBJ2-3
TGTGCCAGCAGCTGGGGGGCCCTAGCGGGAGCTGAAGATACGCAGTATTTT
CASSWGALAGAEDTQYF
>.|.|TRBV7-3|TRBJ2-3
TGTGCCAGCAGCTTAACTCCGGGACTGAGCACAGATACGCAGTATTTT
CASSLTPGLSTDTQYF
>.|.|TRBV2|TRBJ1-5
TGTGCCAGCACTCAAGAGGGAGGGACTGGCAATCAGCCCCAGCATTTT
CASTQEGGTGNQPQHF
>.|.|TRBV7-2|TRBJ2-1
TGTGCCAGCAGCGGAAGGGCTAGGGGCAATGAGCAGTTCTTC
CASSGRARGNEQFF
>few|.|TRBV28|TRBJ1-3
TGTGCCAGCAGAACTTTCCAGGGCTCTGGAAACACCATATATTTT
CASRTFQGSGNTIYF
>.|.|TRBV28|TRBJ2-1
TGTGCCAGCAGTTTACCACAAGCCTACAATGAGCAGTTCTTC
CASSLPQAYNEQFF
>.|TRBD2|TRBV12-5|TRBJ2-1
TGTGCTAGTGGTTCGGGGACTAGCGGGGCCTACAATGAGCAGTTCTTC
CASGSGTSGAYNEQFF
>few|.|TRBV7-9|TRBJ1-1
TGTGCCAGCAGCTACCCCCCACAGGGCAAGAACACTGAAGCTTTCTTT
CASSYPPQGKNTEAFF
>.|TRBD1|TRBV6-6|TRBJ1-1
TGTGCCAGCAGACATGAATTCGGACAGGGGTCCACTGAAGCTTTCTTT
CASRHEFGQGSTEAFF
>.|TRBD2|TRBV7-2|TRBJ2-1
TGTGCCAGCAGCATAGGACTAGCGGGGTACAATGAGCAGTTCTTC
CASSIGLAGYNEQFF
>.|.|TRBV14|TRBJ1-4
TGTGCCAGCAGCCCTGGAGGTGGAGCAACTAATGAAAAACTGTTTTTT
CASSPGGGATNEKLFF
>.|.|TRBV29-1|TRBJ2-5
TGCAGCGTTGAGAGGGGGGAGACCCAGTACTTC
CSVERGETQYF
>.|.|TRBV19|TRBJ1-5
TGTGCCAGTAGTATGGGGGGTCAGCCCCAGCATTTT
CASSMGGQPQHF
>.|.|TRBV27|TRBJ2-5
TGTGCCAGCAGTTTATCAGGGAGAAGCCAAGAGACCCAGTACTTC
CASSLSGRSQETQYF
>.|TRBD1|TRBV2|TRBJ1-5
TGTGCCAGCAAGGAAGGACAGGCCAATCAGCCCCAGCATTTT
CASKEGQANQPQHF
>.|.|TRBV20-1|TRBJ2-5
TGCAGTGCTTACGGGTGGGAGACCCAGTACTTC
CSAYGWETQYF
>.|TRBD2|TRBV6-1|TRBJ2-2
TGTGCCAGCAGTGAAGTGGCTAGCGGGAGGGCCCGGACCGGGGAGCTGTTTTTT
CASSEVASGRARTGELFF
>.|TRBD1|TRBV6-1|TRBJ2-5
TGTGCCAGCAGTGGACAGGGACGGGAGACCCAGTACTTC
CASSGQGRETQYF
>.|TRBD1|TRBV9|TRBJ2-2
TGTGCCAGCAGCGGGGGACAGGGACGGAACACCGGGGAGCTGTTTTTT
CASSGGQGRNTGELFF